Presented here are 27 T cell receptor beta chains from one specimen sequenced in a study of blood T cells in healthy people across ages. For the second PCR, which ran for about 6 to 12 cycles, a sample-barcoded 5' primer and a J-beta primer mix were used. One entry per CDR3 protein, called by TCRdb with MiXCR from the 5' RACE reads. The sample has roughly 720,000 distinct CDR3 sequences, about 55% seen once; the top ten hold approximately 40%. Sequencing was done on a sample of blood. The receptors stem from a man older than 75 in good health.

V usage is TRBV4-2 and J usage is TRBJ1-2, with a weak D call TRBD1 (6 bases). Germline CDR1 reads LGHNA; CDR2 reads YNFKEQ. The ends were cut back, 1 base at V and 3 bases at J, with 9 bases in the middle. The CDR3 is 14 amino acids. DNA for the CDR3: TGTGCCAGCAGCCAAGGCGAGGGGGACTATGGCTACACCTTC. Protein product: CASSQGEGDYGYTF.

This clonotype was seen a few times. J is TRBJ2-1 and V is TRBV5-1, with TRBD2 identical over 12 bases. Trimming cost V 4 bases and J 6 bases; bases outside gene matches: 8. CDR1 and CDR2 from the germline V gene are SGHRS and YFSETQ. This CDR3 comprises 16 residues. The CDR3 DNA follows: TGCGCCAGCAGCCCCGGGACTAGCGGGCATGGCAATGAGCAGTTCTTC. Encoded protein: CASSPGTSGHGNEQFF. Looking up the rest from reference TRBV5-1 and TRBJ2-1 gives the full variable domain: KAGVTQTPRYLIKTRGQQVTLSCSPISGHRSVSWYQQTPGQGLQFLFEYFSETQRNKGNFPGRFSGRQFSNSRSEMNVSTLELGDSALYLCASSPGTSGHGNEQFFGPGTRLTVL.

The gene calls are TRBV24-1 and TRBJ1-6; 9 bases agree with TRBD1. Germline V gene lookup returns CDR1 KGHDR and CDR2 SFDVKD. V dropped 6 bases and J dropped 6; count of bases not matched to a gene: 5. The CDR3 totals 15 residues. CDR3 in amino acids: CATSPGQGSNSPLHF. In nucleotides, the CDR3 is TGTGCCACCAGTCCAGGACAGGGGAGTAATTCACCCCTCCACTTT.

The J gene is TRBJ1-2, the V gene TRBV29-1; D remains ambiguous. CDR1 is SQVTM, CDR2 ANQGSEA, per germline. This CDR3 region has 12 residues. Trimming stripped 4 bases from V and 0 bases from J, with 6 bases between. In DNA form, the CDR3 reads TGCAGCGTTGTTCAGACTAACTATGGCTACACCTTC. Encoded protein: CSVVQTNYGYTF.

The rearrangement uses TRBV4-1 and TRBJ1-1; no definite D call. CDR1 and CDR2 from the germline V gene are MGHRA and YSYEKL. V lost 4 bases to trimming and J lost 1 base, with 10 bases between them. This CDR3 region has 14 residues. CDR3 coding DNA: TGCGCCAGCAGCCGAGTGGACGGGAACACTGAAGCTTTCTTT. Its translation is CASSRVDGNTEAFF.

In DNA form, the CDR3 reads TGCAGTGCTAAAAGGGTTACAGATACGCAGTATTTT. This codes for CSAKRVTDTQYF. This chain connects TRBV20-1 to TRBJ2-3; D gene uncertain. The CDR3 spans 12 residues. V lost 4 bases and J lost 3, with 8 bases in between. The germline V gene encodes CDR1 DFQATT and CDR2 SNEGSKA (reference sequence).

The V call is TRBV6-2 or TRBV6-3, the J call TRBJ1-4, with D uncertain. The V end lost 2 bases, the J end lost 0 bases, and 4 bases lay between the germline ends. The germline CDR1 and CDR2 sequences are MNHEY and SVGEGT. CDR3 size: 14 residues. CDR3 DNA: TGTGCCAGCAGTTACGTGACAACTAATGAAAAACTGTTTTTT. It yields the protein CASSYVTTNEKLFF.

The chain carries TRBV10-3 and TRBJ2-2; TRBD2 matches 10 bases. The length of the CDR3 is 17 residues. Germline V CDR1 and CDR2: ENHRY, SYGVKD. V dropped 6 bases and J dropped 2; count of bases not matched to a gene: 9. The CDR3 loop reads CAIRSGTSVPNTGELFF. The DNA of the CDR3 is TGTGCCATCAGAAGCGGGACTAGCGTACCTAACACCGGGGAGCTGTTTTTT.

This clonotype showed up just a few times. The chain joins TRBV7-2 to TRBJ2-7; TRBD2 matches at 8 bases. V was pared by 2 bases and J by 3 bases, with 9 bases of the junction left unmatched. CDR3 size: 16 residues. Germline V gene sequence: CDR1 SGHTA, CDR2 FQGNSA. DNA for the CDR3: TGTGCCAGCAGCTTACCCCCCGGGAGGGTTAACTACGAGCAGTACTTC. Its protein product is CASSLPPGRVNYEQYF. Drawing the rest from reference TRBV7-2 and TRBJ2-7, the complete variable domain is GAGVSQSPSNKVTEKGKDVELRCDPISGHTALYWYRQSLGQGLEFLIYFQGNSAPDKSGLPSDRFSAERTGGSVSTLTIQRTQQEDSAVYLCASSLPPGRVNYEQYFGPGTRLTVT.

This clonotype came up a few times. J is TRBJ2-1 and V is TRBV24-1; 9 positions match TRBD2. CDR3 length equals 16 residues. Losses at the gene ends were 5 bases for V and 8 bases for J; bases not matched to a gene: 12. In germline, CDR1 is KGHDR, CDR2 SFDVKD. CDR3 sequence (DNA): TGTGCCACCAGTGGGGCGGGGGGACTAGCCACCGATGAGCAGTTCTTC. The encoded protein is CATSGAGGLATDEQFF.

The chain links TRBV7-2 to TRBJ2-1, with TRBD2 matching over 14 bases. The CDR3 extends over 18 amino acids. The V segment lost 0 bases and the J segment 4 bases; nucleotides outside the gene matches: 5. CDR1 SGHTA and CDR2 FQGNSA come from the germline V gene. DNA of the CDR3: TGTGCCAGCAGCTTAGCTGGGACTAGCGGGAGATTTTACAATGAGCAGTTCTTC. Protein: CASSLAGTSGRFYNEQFF.

The genes are TRBV4-1 and TRBJ2-5; D not certain. The DNA matches TRBJ2-7 better at its end, which makes the J call doubtful. This CDR3 comprises 14 residues. Germline CDR1 and CDR2: MGHRA and YSYEKL. The CDR3 nucleotides read TGCGCCAGCAGCGAAAATATCCAGAGCTACGAGCAGTACTTC. Protein sequence: CASSENIQSYEQYF.

V usage is TRBV9 and J usage is TRBJ2-7, with no clear D. V was cut by 2 bases and J by 0 bases, with 9 bases left in between. This CDR3 spans 14 amino acids. The germline V gene encodes CDR1 SGDLS and CDR2 YYNGEE. The CDR3 protein is CASSVGRFSYEQYF. The CDR3 DNA sequence: TGTGCCAGCAGCGTTGGACGGTTCTCCTACGAGCAGTACTTC. Filled out from reference TRBV9 and TRBJ2-7, the complete variable domain reads DSGVTQTPKHLITATGQRVTLRCSPRSGDLSVYWYQQSLDQGLQFLIQYYNGEERAKGNILERFSAQQFPDLHSELNLSSLELGDSALYFCASSVGRFSYEQYFGPGTRLTVT.

The chain employs TRBV27 and TRBJ2-3, with D possibly called TRBD1 or TRBD2 (5 bases each). V was trimmed by 3 bases and J by 8 bases, leaving 15 bases between them. This CDR3 is 14 amino acids long. CDR1 MNHEY and CDR2 SMNVEV come from the germline V gene (reference sequence). Here the CDR3 reads CASSLGDGFPTQYF. In DNA, the CDR3 is TGTGCCAGCAGTTTGGGGGACGGTTTCCCTACGCAGTATTTT.

There are a few counts of this clonotype. The gene calls are TRBV14 and TRBJ2-4, with D maybe TRBD1 (6 bases). The CDR3 runs 20 residues. Trimming pared 1 base from V and 3 bases from J, leaving 25 bases between. Germline CDR1 reads SGHDN; CDR2 reads FVKESK. The CDR3 here is CASSQAGSGQVPLNKNIQYF. CDR3 DNA: TGTGCCAGCAGCCAAGCGGGCTCGGGACAAGTACCACTAAACAAAAACATTCAGTACTTC. The full variable domain, rest sourced from reference TRBV14 and TRBJ2-4, is EAGVTQFPSHSVIEKGQTVTLRCDPISGHDNLYWYRRVMGKEIKFLLHFVKESKQDESGMPNNRFLAERTGGTYSTLKVQPAELEDSGVYFCASSQAGSGQVPLNKNIQYFGAGTRLSVL.

The rearrangement joins TRBV18 to TRBJ2-3; D is uncertain. Trimming left V 2 bases short and J 0 bases short, with 12 bases between. Germline loops: CDR1 KGHSH, CDR2 LQKENI. The length of the CDR3 is 16 residues. CDR3 nucleotide sequence: TGTGCCAGCTCACCAAGACTCCACGGAAGCACAGATACGCAGTATTTT. As protein: CASSPRLHGSTDTQYF.

This clonotype was recorded a few times. The J gene is TRBJ2-1, the V gene TRBV20-1, with a tentative D call TRBD1 (5 bases). V was shortened by 2 bases and J by 6 bases, with 8 bases between the two germline ends. The CDR3 sequence is 12 residues long. Germline V gives CDR1 DFQATT, CDR2 SNEGSKA (reference sequence). DNA for the CDR3: TGCAGTGCTAGACAGGGCTTCAATGAGCAGTTCTTC. Protein product: CSARQGFNEQFF.

This clonotype occurred a few times. The chain uses TRBV7-3 and TRBJ2-1, with TRBD1 matching 9 bases. The CDR3 totals 16 residues. V lost 5 bases to trimming and J lost 6 bases; unmatched junction nucleotides: 11. Germline V gene data show CDR1 as SGHTA and CDR2 as FQGTGA. CDR3 residues: CASSLDRDRAPNEQFF. DNA for the CDR3: TGTGCCAGCAGCCTCGACCGGGACAGGGCCCCCAATGAGCAGTTCTTC.

The V and J genes are TRBV4-1 and TRBJ2-7; D possibly corresponds to TRBD2 (6 bases). V lost 2 bases, J lost 10 bases, and 18 bases lay in between. CDR1 is MGHRA and CDR2 is YSYEKL in the germline V gene. This CDR3 spans 14 amino acids. CDR3 DNA sequence: TGCGCCAGCAGCCAATTAGGGGCGAGGGAGGCCCAGTACTTC. Translating gives CASSQLGAREAQYF.

This chain connects TRBV20-1 to TRBJ2-7, with TRBD2 as a possible D gene (6 bases). Trimming removed 2 bases from V and 3 bases from J, with 8 bases in between. CDR1 is DFQATT and CDR2 is SNEGSKA in the germline V gene (reference sequence). This CDR3 comprises 12 residues. The CDR3 protein is CSARSGVYEQYF. CDR3 bases: TGCAGTGCTAGATCGGGGGTCTACGAGCAGTACTTC.

This chain connects TRBV6-5 to TRBJ1-1; no firm D call. Germline V gene data show CDR1 as MNHEY and CDR2 as SVGAGI. The V end was cut by 6 bases, the J end by 0 bases, with 14 bases between. The CDR3 contains 15 residues. The CDR3 loop reads CASSDLTRLNTEAFF. CDR3 in DNA: TGTGCCAGCAGCGACCTGACAAGACTGAACACTGAAGCTTTCTTT.

The chain couples TRBV4-1 to TRBJ2-2; possible D gene TRBD1, 6 bases. V shed 0 bases and J shed 2 bases, with 10 bases lying between them. CDR1 and CDR2 (germline): MGHRA, YSYEKL. CDR3 length: 16 residues. CDR3 protein: CASSQEGAGNTGELFF. The DNA of the CDR3 is TGCGCCAGCAGCCAAGAGGGGGCAGGCAACACCGGGGAGCTGTTTTTT.

This clonotype was found a few times. DNA for the CDR3: TGCAGTGCTTCGAGGGCTGAAGAGACCCAGTACTTC. Translation: CSASRAEETQYF. The rearrangement links TRBV20-1 to TRBJ2-5; TRBD2 might be the D (5 bases). Per the germline V gene, CDR1 is DFQATT and CDR2 is SNEGSKA (reference sequence). V was cut by 5 bases and J by 3 bases, with 10 bases left in between. The CDR3 length is 12 residues.

This chain uses TRBV4-1 with TRBJ1-6; D remains ambiguous. Germline lookup yields CDR1 MGHRA and CDR2 YSYEKL. This CDR3 is built from 16 residues. Deletions cut 4 bases from V and 4 bases from J, with 14 bases between. For the CDR3, the DNA is TGCGCCAGCAGCCCCCCGGCACCGATTTATAATTCACCCCTCCACTTT. It specifies CASSPPAPIYNSPLHF.

The chain combines TRBV9 with TRBJ2-1, with D uncertain. CDR3 length: 10 amino acids. Germline V gives CDR1 SGDLS, CDR2 YYNGEE. The ends were cut back, 6 bases at V and 7 bases at J, with 5 bases in the middle. The CDR3 protein is CASNPNEQFF. The CDR3 DNA reads TGTGCCAGCAATCCAAATGAGCAGTTCTTC.

This clonotype was observed a few times. A single base separates this from a much larger clone, so it may be a read error. The gene calls are TRBV29-1 and TRBJ2-7; TRBD2 aligns across 9 bases. Unmatched junction bases numbered 7, after V lost 4 bases and J lost 6 bases. The length of the CDR3 is 13 residues. The germline CDR1 and CDR2 sequences are SQVTM and ANQGSEA. CDR3 DNA: TGCAGCGTTGGACGAGCGGGAGGAATCGAGCAGTACTTC. This translates into CSVGRAGGIEQYF.

This rearrangement joins TRBV5-1 to TRBJ1-4; no reliable D call. CDR1 SGHRS and CDR2 YFSETQ come from the germline V gene. This CDR3 has 15 residues. V dropped 4 bases and J dropped 8 bases, with 18 bases sitting between them. CDR3 DNA: TGCGCCAGCAGCGTCCGGGATCCTGGATACGAAAAACTGTTTTTT. It specifies CASSVRDPGYEKLFF.